Listed below are T cell receptor beta chains from one sample, sequenced in a study of T cell responses to AZD1222 COVID-19 vaccine. Here immunoSEQ multiplex PCR was the method, and the copy in TCRdb shows in-frame clones only, minus some. This sample has roughly 120,000 clones, with just under 95% found just once. The material was peripheral blood, obtained on day 0 of AZD1222 vaccination. These receptors were obtained from an adult in good health. Both conserved end residues are part of each CDR3. D genes are given only for firm matches. The size field is filled for only some rows; it gives once, few, many or a size class.

CASSNRQGGPYEQYF	TGTGCCAGCAGTAATCGACAGGGGGGGCCCTACGAGCAGTACTTC	TRBD1	TRBV6-5	TRBJ2-7	-
CATSDSGTGGYEQYF	TGTGCCACCAGTGATTCCGGGACAGGGGGCTACGAGCAGTACTTC	TRBD1	TRBV24-1	TRBJ2-7	few
CATTRQGRYTEAFF	TGTGCCACCACCCGACAGGGGAGGTACACTGAAGCTTTCTTT	TRBD1	TRBV5-4	TRBJ1-1	-
CASSLARGAGELFF	TGTGCCAGCAGCTTAGCGCGAGGAGCCGGGGAGCTGTTTTTT	-	TRBV7-8	TRBJ2-2	-
CASSARGHTEAFF	TGTGCCAGCAGTGCAAGGGGGCACACTGAAGCTTTCTTT	TRBD1	TRBV6-1	TRBJ1-1	-
CATKSGTDRRAQYF	TGTGCCACTAAGAGCGGGACGGACCGTAGGGCCCAGTACTTC	TRBD2	TRBV15	TRBJ2-5	-
CASSSPGLAGEFEQYF	TGTGCCAGCAGTTCCCCGGGACTAGCGGGAGAGTTCGAGCAGTACTTC	TRBD2	TRBV27	TRBJ2-7	-
CASENSPLHF	TGTGCCAGCGAAAATTCACCCCTCCACTTT	-	TRBV7-6	TRBJ1-6	-
CASSQEKLAAHYEQYF	TGCGCCAGCAGCCAGGAAAAACTAGCGGCCCACTACGAGCAGTACTTC	TRBD2	TRBV4-1	TRBJ2-7	-
CATRTQSYEQYF	TGTGCCACTCGGACTCAGTCCTACGAGCAGTACTTC	-	TRBV24-1	TRBJ2-7	-
CASSSGTGPHFNEKLFF	TGTGCCAGCAGCTCGGGGACAGGGCCACATTTTAATGAAAAACTGTTTTTT	TRBD1	TRBV9	TRBJ1-4	-
CASSFNNIRGQPQHF	TGTGCCAGCAGCTTTAACAATATAAGGGGTCAGCCCCAGCATTTT	-	TRBV11-2	TRBJ1-5	once
CASSPFPSGRIGEQYF	TGTGCCAGCAGCCCCTTTCCTAGCGGGAGAATAGGCGAGCAGTACTTC	TRBD2	TRBV3-1/TRBV3-2	TRBJ2-7	-
CASRGLSAYEQYF	TGTGCCAGCAGGGGACTATCAGCCTACGAGCAGTACTTC	TRBD2	TRBV6-5	TRBJ2-7	-
CASSPSGGRYSGNTIYF	TGTGCCAGCAGCCCCTCAGGGGGGAGGTACTCTGGAAACACCATATATTTT	TRBD1	TRBV7-6	TRBJ1-3	-
CASSLAHVDRATYNEQFF	TGTGCCAGCAGCTTAGCCCACGTTGACAGGGCAACCTACAATGAGCAGTTCTTC	TRBD1	TRBV7-8	TRBJ2-1	-
CASSQIPGLDTQYF	TGTGCCAGCAGCCAGATCCCGGGGTTGGATACGCAGTATTTT	-	TRBV14	TRBJ2-3	-
CASSQDRGYTF	TGCGCCAGCAGCCAAGATCGGGGCTACACCTTC	-	TRBV4-1	TRBJ1-2	-
CASSGTLNTEAFF	TGTGCCAGCTCGGGAACCCTGAACACTGAAGCTTTCTTT	-	TRBV5-4	TRBJ1-1	-
CASSSSSRDLNYGYTF	TGTGCCAGCAGCTCTAGCTCAAGGGACCTTAACTATGGCTACACCTTC	-	TRBV7-9	TRBJ1-2	-
CASSFGNQWDGYTF	TGTGCCAGCAGCTTCGGGAATCAATGGGATGGCTACACCTTC	-	TRBV7-9	TRBJ1-2	-
CASSLDRKTQYF	TGTGCCAGCAGTTTGGATAGGAAGACCCAGTACTTC	-	TRBV28	TRBJ2-5	-
CASSIDGVSQPQHF	TGTGCCAGTAGTATAGATGGTGTCTCCCAGCCCCAGCATTTT	-	TRBV19	TRBJ1-5	once
CASSLGQGFEQYF	TGTGCCAGCAGTTTAGGTCAGGGATTCGAGCAGTACTTC	-	TRBV27	TRBJ2-7	-
CASSSPRTGRIEYGYTF	TGTGCCAGCAGCTCTCCTCGGACAGGGAGGATTGAATACGGCTACACCTTC	TRBD1	TRBV11-2	TRBJ1-2	-
CASSYRTTYEQYF	TGTGCCAGTAGTTACAGGACTACCTACGAGCAGTACTTC	-	TRBV19	TRBJ2-7	-
CSVGGRGEIYGYTF	TGCAGCGTTGGGGGCCGGGGCGAAATCTATGGCTACACCTTC	-	TRBV29-1	TRBJ1-2	-
CASSARQGHTEAFF	TGCGCCAGCAGTGCCCGACAGGGCCACACTGAAGCTTTCTTT	TRBD1	TRBV10-1	TRBJ1-1	-
CASSMWTGGVGYTF	TGTGCCAGCAGCATGTGGACAGGGGGCGTTGGCTACACCTTC	TRBD1	TRBV28	TRBJ1-2	-
CASTTGQTEAFF	TGTGCCAGCACCACCGGACAGACAGAAGCTTTCTTT	-	TRBV6-5	TRBJ1-1	-
CASSPRGDTGELFF	TGTGCCAGCTCACCACGGGGGGACACCGGGGAGCTGTTTTTT	-	TRBV18	TRBJ2-2	-
CASSYLANSPLHF	TGTGCCAGTAGTTATCTGGCCAATTCACCCCTCCACTTT	-	TRBV19	TRBJ1-6	few
CASSLGRNTEAFF	TGTGCCAGCAGTTTGGGCCGGAACACTGAAGCTTTCTTT	-	TRBV12-3/TRBV12-4	TRBJ1-1	once
CASSVEAGGRETQYF	TGTGCCAGCAGCGTAGAGGCGGGAGGGAGAGAGACCCAGTACTTC	TRBD2	TRBV9	TRBJ2-5	-
CASSEAGNQPQHF	TGTGCCAGCAGTGAAGCAGGTAATCAGCCCCAGCATTTT	-	TRBV6-1	TRBJ1-5	-
CARSPPPSGLQIYEQYF	TGTGCCAGAAGCCCCCCCCCTTCGGGACTTCAAATTTACGAGCAGTACTTC	-	TRBV7-5	TRBJ2-7	once
CASSLTQNTEAFF	TGTGCCAGCAGCCTTACACAGAACACTGAAGCTTTCTTT	-	TRBV7-8	TRBJ1-1	once